Listed below are T cell receptor beta chains from one sample, sequenced in a study of T cells after yellow fever vaccination. Using its own MiXCR run on the 5' RACE reads, TCRdb lists one record per CDR3 protein. The table shows more than 300,000 distinct CDR3 sequences, with 9.5% to 12% occurring only once. This specimen was CD4+ T cells sorted from PBMCs, taken 45 days after the yellow fever booster vaccination. These receptors all come from a man aged 18 to 30 who received the YFV17D yellow fever vaccine. Both conserved end residues are part of each CDR3. A D gene is named only where the DNA matches it firmly. Clone size, where shown, is once, few, many, or a class for clones that have expanded.

-	TRBV7-2	TRBJ2-4	15	few	TGTGCCAGCAGCTTCTCAGGACCATCAAAAAACATTCAGTACTTC	CASSFSGPSKNIQYF
-	TRBV4-3	TRBJ2-3	13	-	TGCGCCAGCAGCCACGGTTACACAGATACGCAGTATTTT	CASSHGYTDTQYF
TRBD1	TRBV10-3	TRBJ1-2	14	few	TGTGCCATCAGCCAAGAACAGGGGGCTGGCGGCTACACCTTC	CAISQEQGAGGYTF
-	TRBV7-8	TRBJ2-3	14	few	TGTGCCAGCAGCTTAGTCAGAGGGGCAGATACGCAGTATTTT	CASSLVRGADTQYF
-	TRBV7-2	TRBJ2-1	16	many	TGTGCCAGCAGCTTAGGGTGGGGGCGCACCTACAATGAGCAGTTCTTC	CASSLGWGRTYNEQFF
-	TRBV7-2	TRBJ2-5	14	-	TGTGCCAGCAGCTTAGCACGGATCCAAGAGACCCAGTACTTC	CASSLARIQETQYF
TRBD1	TRBV9	TRBJ1-6	15	few	TGTGCCAGCAGCGTAACAGGGGGGACTAATTCACCCCTCCACTTT	CASSVTGGTNSPLHF
-	TRBV5-5	TRBJ2-5	15	-	TGTGCCAGCAGCTTGGACTCGACCATATGGAGGACCCAGTACTTC	CASSLDSTIWRTQYF
-	TRBV28	TRBJ1-5	14	many	TGTGCCAGCAGCACCGCGCAGAGCCGGGGGGCCCAGCATTTT	CASSTAQSRGAQHF
-	TRBV28	TRBJ2-7	12	-	TGTGCCAGCAGGGGCTCCCGCGCCGAGCAGTACTTC	CASRGSRAEQYF
TRBD1	TRBV5-1	TRBJ1-5	17	-	TGCGCCAGCAGCCCCGGGACAGGAGGCTATAGCAATCAGCCCCAGCATTTT	CASSPGTGGYSNQPQHF
-	TRBV20-1	TRBJ2-5	12	-	TGCAGTGCCGCCCCAGGGCTGGAGACCCAGTACTTC	CSAAPGLETQYF
-	TRBV7-3	TRBJ1-1	13	-	TGTGCCAGCTCTCGGGACACGGTAACTGAAGCTTTCTTT	CASSRDTVTEAFF
-	TRBV12-3/TRBV12-4	TRBJ2-3	14	few	TGTGCCAGCAGTTTCCAGGGAATGGGCCATACGCAGTATTTT	CASSFQGMGHTQYF
-	TRBV3-1	TRBJ2-7	14	few	TGTGCCAGCAGGGCACCTGGCAGGAGGGGCGAGCAGTACTTC	CASRAPGRRGEQYF
-	TRBV15	TRBJ1-4	14	many	TGTGCCACCAGCAGAAACGCTGGGGTTGAAAAACTGTTTTTT	CATSRNAGVEKLFF
-	TRBV20-1	TRBJ1-4	15	-	TGCAGTGTTTCCTTAGTCGGACACTATAATGAAAAACTGTTTTTT	CSVSLVGHYNEKLFF
TRBD1	TRBV6-6	TRBJ1-1	14	many	TGTGCCAGCAGTTTCGAGCAGGGGGCCTCTGAAGCTTTCTTT	CASSFEQGASEAFF
TRBD1	TRBV29-1	TRBJ1-2	15	-	TGCAGCGTTCTAAAGTTGACAGGGACTTCCTATGGCTACACCTTC	CSVLKLTGTSYGYTF
-	TRBV28	TRBJ2-3	15	few	TGTGCCAGCAGTTTTCGATCTGGGGCGAAAGATACGCAGTATTTT	CASSFRSGAKDTQYF
TRBD2	TRBV6-5	TRBJ2-5	14	few	TGTGCCAGTCACGACAGCGGGGGACAAGAGACCCAGTACTTC	CASHDSGGQETQYF
-	TRBV25-1	TRBJ2-3	15	-	TGTGCCAGCAGTTTAACCTCGTTCTACACAGATACGCAGTATTTT	CASSLTSFYTDTQYF
TRBD2	TRBV20-1	TRBJ2-5	17	many	TGCAGTGCCAACCCCCCTAGCGGGGGCCCCCATAGGGAGACCCAGTACTTC	CSANPPSGGPHRETQYF
-	TRBV11-3	TRBJ2-1	15	-	TGTGCCAGCAGCTTAGAAGGGACCGCTCAGGATGAGCAGTTCTTC	CASSLEGTAQDEQFF
TRBD1	TRBV25-1	TRBJ2-7	14	few	TGTGCCAGCAGTCTGACAGGGGATGGGGTTGAGCAGTACTTC	CASSLTGDGVEQYF
-	TRBV20-1	TRBJ1-1	10	few	TGCAGTGCTAGATCTGAACGGGCTTTCTTT	CSARSERAFF
-	TRBV28	TRBJ2-5	13	many	TGTGCCAGCAGTTCCAGGGTGGGGGAGACCCAGTACTTC	CASSSRVGETQYF
TRBD1	TRBV7-3	TRBJ1-2	15	few	TGTGCCAGCAGCTTATGGGACAGCCCCTTCTATGGCTACACCTTC	CASSLWDSPFYGYTF
TRBD1	TRBV20-1	TRBJ2-3	15	few	TGCAGTGCTAGTCCGGGACAGGGAGTAACAGATACGCAGTATTTT	CSASPGQGVTDTQYF
-	TRBV7-2	TRBJ2-5	14	many	TGTGCCAGCAGCCGCGGGGACTACCAAGAGACCCAGTACTTC	CASSRGDYQETQYF
-	TRBV6-5	TRBJ1-3	15	-	TGTGCCAGCAGTTACTCCATCTACTCTGGAAACACCATATATTTT	CASSYSIYSGNTIYF
TRBD1	TRBV6-5	TRBJ2-7	16	-	TGTGCCAGCAGTGGCCAGACAGGGGATCGAGCCTACGAGCAGTACTTC	CASSGQTGDRAYEQYF
-	TRBV24-1	TRBJ2-1	11	few	TGTGCCACCTCCCAAGACAATGAGCAGTTCTTC	CATSQDNEQFF
-	TRBV5-1	TRBJ2-2	15	-	TGCGCCAGCAGCTCCTACGAGGGGGACTCCGGGGAGCTGTTTTTT	CASSSYEGDSGELFF
TRBD2	TRBV28	TRBJ2-2	16	-	TGTGCCAGCAGACCCCCGAGCGGGGGGGACACCGGGGAGCTGTTTTTT	CASRPPSGGDTGELFF
TRBD2	TRBV7-2	TRBJ2-3	19	few	TGTGCCAGCAGCAAAACTGGATTAGCGGGGGGAGCCCGCACAGATACGCAGTATTTT	CASSKTGLAGGARTDTQYF
TRBD1	TRBV5-1	TRBJ2-5	13	many	TGCGCCAGCAGCCCCGACAGGGCCGAGACCCAGTACTTC	CASSPDRAETQYF
-	TRBV5-1	TRBJ2-7	15	few	TGCGCCAGCAGCTTGGCCGTGACAGCCTCCTACGAGCAGTACTTC	CASSLAVTASYEQYF
TRBD1	TRBV5-6	TRBJ1-1	14	-	TGTGCCAGCAGCTTGCCTGACAGGGGCCGAGCGGCTTTCTTT	CASSLPDRGRAAFF
TRBD1	TRBV6-2/TRBV6-3	TRBJ1-1	13	-	TGTGCCAGCGGACAGGGCCTGAACACTGAAGCTTTCTTT	CASGQGLNTEAFF
-	TRBV3-1	TRBJ2-7	14	few	TGTGCCAGCAGCCCGACGGGACTTCCCTACGAGCAGTACTTC	CASSPTGLPYEQYF
-	TRBV7-2	TRBJ2-1	16	-	TGTGCCAGCAGCTTGGTGAAAGGGGGGGCCTACAATGAGCAGTTCTTC	CASSLVKGGAYNEQFF
TRBD1	TRBV29-1	TRBJ1-2	17	-	TGCAGCGTTTATGTCGGGACAGGGTTTTCTGCTAACTATGGCTACACCTTC	CSVYVGTGFSANYGYTF
TRBD1	TRBV15	TRBJ1-1	12	few	TGTGCCACCAGCAGCAGGGGGAATGAAGCTTTCTTT	CATSSRGNEAFF
-	TRBV5-1	TRBJ1-2	15	-	TGCGCCAGCAGCTTGGAAGCGTCAGGGGCAGGAGGCTACACCTTC	CASSLEASGAGGYTF
TRBD1	TRBV10-3	TRBJ1-3	15	many	TGTGCCATAAGACAGGGTCTCGGCTCTGGAAACACCATATATTTT	CAIRQGLGSGNTIYF
-	TRBV7-9	TRBJ1-5	13	few	TGTGCCAGCAGCTCAACAGGGTCCCGGCCCCAGCATTTT	CASSSTGSRPQHF
-	TRBV6-2/TRBV6-3	TRBJ2-3	14	-	TGTGCCAGCAGTTATTCGAGGTCTTTCGATCCGCAGTATTTT	CASSYSRSFDPQYF
-	TRBV12-3/TRBV12-4	TRBJ1-2	13	few	TGTGCCAGCAGGACGGGAAGCTCGATTGGCTACACCTTC	CASRTGSSIGYTF
TRBD2	TRBV2	TRBJ2-1	15	-	TGTGCCAGCAAGCCTCCGGGACTAGCGGCCAATGAGCAGTTCTTC	CASKPPGLAANEQFF
-	TRBV7-2	TRBJ2-4	17	-	TGTGCCAGCAGCTTAGGTCGGGGGGCCCAGGCCAAAAACATTCAGTACTTC	CASSLGRGAQAKNIQYF
TRBD2	TRBV20-1	TRBJ2-3	14	many	TGCAGTGCTGATCCCGGGACTAGCGGTGATACGCAGTATTTT	CSADPGTSGDTQYF
-	TRBV4-1	TRBJ2-5	14	few	TGCGCCAGCAGCCCACTACCTGTGACTCGGAGGAAGTACTTC	CASSPLPVTRRKYF
-	TRBV4-1	TRBJ2-1	16	-	TGCGCCAGCAGCCTTATAGAAGGCTTTGCGAGGGATGAGCAGTTCTTC	CASSLIEGFARDEQFF
-	TRBV6-2/TRBV6-3	TRBJ2-2	15	-	TGTGCCAGCAGTTACCCGCAGGTCGGTGACGGGGAGCTGTTTTTT	CASSYPQVGDGELFF
TRBD1	TRBV7-2	TRBJ2-1	16	few	TGTGCCAGCAGCCAAGTCGGGACAGGGTCCTACAATGAGCAGTTCTTC	CASSQVGTGSYNEQFF
-	TRBV21-1	TRBJ2-2	17	-	TGTGCCAGCAGCAAAACTAGGACAGCCGGGGATACCGGGGAGCTGTTTTTT	CASSKTRTAGDTGELFF
-	TRBV28	TRBJ2-3	13	-	TGTGCCAGCACTCAAACAAGCACAGATACGCAGTATTTT	CASTQTSTDTQYF
TRBD1	TRBV28	TRBJ1-2	14	few	TGTGCCAGCAGTACCTTAGGACAGGGACGAGGCTACACCTTC	CASSTLGQGRGYTF